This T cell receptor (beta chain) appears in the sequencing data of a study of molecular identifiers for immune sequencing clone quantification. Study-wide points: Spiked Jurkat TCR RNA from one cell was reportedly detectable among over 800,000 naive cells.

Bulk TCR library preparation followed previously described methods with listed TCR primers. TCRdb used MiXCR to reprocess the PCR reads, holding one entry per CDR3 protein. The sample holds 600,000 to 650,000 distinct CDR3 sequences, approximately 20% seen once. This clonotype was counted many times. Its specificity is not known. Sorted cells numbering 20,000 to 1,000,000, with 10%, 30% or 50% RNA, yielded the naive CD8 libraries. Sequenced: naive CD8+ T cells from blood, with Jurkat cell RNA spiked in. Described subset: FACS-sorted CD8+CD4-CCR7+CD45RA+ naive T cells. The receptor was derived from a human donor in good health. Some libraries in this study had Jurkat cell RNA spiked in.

CDR3 protein: CASSRRQGFGTEAFF. The DNA for the CDR3 is TGCGCCAGCAGCCGAAGACAGGGTTTTGGAACTGAAGCTTTCTTT. The gene calls are TRBV4-3 and TRBJ1-1, with 7 bases matching TRBD1. Germline CDR1 is LGHNA and CDR2 is YSLEER. With 4 bases clipped from V and 5 bases from J, the junction kept 10 bases outside the gene matches. The CDR3 covers 15 residues.